The 12 T cell receptor beta chains given below trace back to one sample, sequenced in a study of shared clonotypes between healthy human individuals. Profiling relied on immunoSEQ multiplex PCR, and the TCRdb table lists in-frame clones only, not all of them. The data hold about 1.1 million clones, with about 84% observed a single time. The sequenced sample consisted of memory CD4+ T cells from PBMCs. Subset specified: CD45RA-negative fraction. The receptor source for this set is a man aged 18 to 35 in good health. Some clones in this sample may be carry-over from other donors' samples.

This clone was seen a few times. The chain is built from TRBV30 and TRBJ1-2; D unclear. The CDR3 covers 12 residues. Between the trimmed V and J ends, which lost 3 bases and 6 bases, there was a span of 11 bases. Germline CDR1 is GTSNPN and CDR2 is SVGIG (reference sequence). CDR3 nucleotide sequence: TGTGCCTGGAGGTCGGGTTCTGATGGCTACACCTTC. Its translation: CAWRSGSDGYTF.

This clone has just a few counts. V and J are TRBV6-1 and TRBJ1-1; perhaps TRBD1 as D (6 bases). V was shortened by 5 bases and J by 7 bases, with 20 bases between the two germline ends. In germline, CDR1 is MNHNS, CDR2 SASEGT. The CDR3 extends over 15 amino acids. The chain's CDR3 is CASSSQTGGTGEAFF. In DNA, the CDR3 is TGTGCCAGCAGTTCACAGACAGGAGGTACCGGTGAAGCTTTCTTT.

This clone was recorded at least ten times. The sample holds other DNA sequences that translate to the same CDR3. The CDR3 DNA follows: TGTGCCAGCGGGGGGCCCTACACTGAAGCTTTCTTT. Translating it yields CASGGPYTEAFF. V gene TRBV14 combines with J gene TRBJ1-1, with a weak D call TRBD1 (6 bases). V lost 8 bases, J lost 3 bases, and 10 bases lay in between. The CDR3 is 12 amino acids. From germline, CDR1 is SGHDN and CDR2 FVKESK.

This clone was counted a single time. The chain joins TRBV4-3 to TRBJ1-2; the D is unclear. The germline V gene has CDR1 LGHNA and CDR2 YSLEER. The CDR3 runs to 15 residues. Trimming removed 0 bases from V and 4 bases from J, with 12 bases in between. CDR3 sequence: CASSQDPGVGYGYTF. The CDR3 nucleotides are TGCGCCAGCAGCCAAGATCCCGGTGTTGGCTATGGCTACACCTTC.

To note about this clone: A read error is possible here, since a much larger clone lies one base away. The chain recombines TRBV5-4 with TRBJ2-7; D is possibly TRBD2 (6 bases). The CDR3 has 14 amino acids. Germline CDR1 is SGHNT and CDR2 is YYREEE (reference sequence). In DNA, the CDR3 is TGTGCCAGCGGCTTGGTGGGGGGTTCCTACGAGCAGTACTTC. Protein product: CASGLVGGSYEQYF.

CDR3 residues: CASSPYQSPQNKGAKRAHGYTF. The CDR3 DNA reads TGTGCCAGCAGCCCCTACCAAAGCCCACAGAACAAGGGGGCGAAAAGGGCGCATGGCTACACCTTC. The chain uses TRBV21-1 and TRBJ1-2; the table's D call, TRBD1, was not checked against the DNA. TRBV21-1 is designated a pseudogene. The CDR3 length is 22 residues.

This chain links TRBV7-9 with TRBJ2-1; D unresolved. Germline CDR1 SEHNR, CDR2 FQNEAQ (reference sequence). Trimming pared 5 bases from V and 8 bases from J, leaving 7 bases between. The CDR3 spans 11 residues. The CDR3 DNA reads as TGTGCCAGCAGCGAGGTCTATGAGCAGTTCTTC. It codes for CASSEVYEQFF.

The chain is built from TRBV4-2 and TRBJ2-4, with D tentatively TRBD2 (5 bases). This CDR3 spans 16 amino acids. The V gene lost 0 bases and the J gene lost 7 bases, with 16 bases spanning the gap. The germline CDR1 and CDR2 sequences are LGHNA and YNFKEQ. The CDR3 coding sequence is TGTGCCAGCAGCCAAGATCGGGGATCCCGCCGGAACATTCAGTACTTC. It codes for CASSQDRGSRRNIQYF.

This chain connects TRBV5-5 to TRBJ1-1; 9 bases are shared with TRBD1. V lost 4 bases and J lost 7; bases outside the gene matches: 11. From germline, CDR1 is SGHKS and CDR2 YYEKEE (reference sequence). There are 15 residues in the CDR3. In DNA form, the CDR3 reads TGTGCCAGCAGCCGGACAGGGGACCTGAGCGGTGAAGCTTTCTTT. Its protein product is CASSRTGDLSGEAFF.

The chain links TRBV4-1 to TRBJ1-2; TRBD1 agrees at 7 bases. CDR1 and CDR2 (germline): MGHRA, YSYEKL. J gave up 8 bases and V 2 bases, and 11 bases lay outside the gene matches. This CDR3 has 15 residues. The CDR3 DNA sequence: TGCGCCAGCAGCCAACCGGGACAGTCTCCCTCCGGCTACACCTTC. It is translated as CASSQPGQSPSGYTF.

The count of this clone is one. The J gene is TRBJ2-1, the V gene TRBV2; TRBD1 agrees at 7 bases. Unmatched junction bases numbered 7, after V lost 3 bases and J lost 8 bases. CDR1 SNHLY and CDR2 FYNNEI come from the germline V gene. This CDR3 has 14 amino acids. CDR3 nucleotides: TGTGCCAGCAGTGATCAGGGCGGACAGGATGAGCAGTTCTTC. Translation gives CASSDQGGQDEQFF.

This chain links TRBV6-1 with TRBJ1-5; D ambiguous. The CDR3 is 14 residues long. Trimming took off 2 bases at V and 0 bases at J, with 5 bases between the two ends. Looked up from germline, CDR1 is MNHNS and CDR2 is SASEGT. DNA of the CDR3: TGTGCCAGCAGTGAAATCCGTAGCAATCAGCCCCAGCATTTT. This gives the protein CASSEIRSNQPQHF.